This T cell receptor (beta chain) derives from a study of beta chain features in type 1 diabetes. Study-level findings and limits: TCRB CDR3s from Type 1 diabetes patients were moderately but significantly shorter in all four CD4+ subsets. Patients with type 1 diabetes showed fewer VDJ junction insertions and more deletions.

Per donor, one heparinised blood draw averaged roughly 110 mL. V lost 4 bases, J lost 10 bases, and 10 bases lay in between. From germline, CDR1 is KGHSH and CDR2 LQKENI. The CDR3 runs to 12 residues. The sequenced template was cDNA made from the entire isolated RNA. Method: immunoSEQ multiplex PCR; TCRdb's copy keeps in-frame clones and lacks some. Here the sample spans around 300,000 clones, roughly 8% being singletons. This clone was found many times. Its target is unknown. The rearrangement uses TRBV18 and TRBJ2-2; D remains unclear. What was sequenced was central memory CD4+ T cells from blood. The source of this sequence is a woman aged 18 to 35 in good health. Here the CDR3 DNA reads TGTGCCAGCTCACTATCGACATCGGAGCTGTTTTTT. This sequence encodes CASSLSTSELFF.